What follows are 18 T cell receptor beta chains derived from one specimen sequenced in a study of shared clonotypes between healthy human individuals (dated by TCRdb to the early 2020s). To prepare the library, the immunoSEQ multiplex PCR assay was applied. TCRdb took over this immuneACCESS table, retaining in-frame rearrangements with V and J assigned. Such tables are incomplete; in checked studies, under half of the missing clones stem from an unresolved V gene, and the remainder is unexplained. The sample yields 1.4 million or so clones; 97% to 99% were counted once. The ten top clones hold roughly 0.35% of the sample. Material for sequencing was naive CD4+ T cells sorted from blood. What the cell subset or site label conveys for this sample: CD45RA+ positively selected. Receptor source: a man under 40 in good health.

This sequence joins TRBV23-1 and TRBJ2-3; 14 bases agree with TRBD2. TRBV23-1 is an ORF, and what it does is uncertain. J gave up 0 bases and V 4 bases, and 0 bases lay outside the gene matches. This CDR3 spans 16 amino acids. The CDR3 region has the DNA TGCGCCAGCAGTCGACTAGCGGGAGGGAGCACAGATACGCAGTATTTT. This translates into CASSRLAGGSTDTQYF.

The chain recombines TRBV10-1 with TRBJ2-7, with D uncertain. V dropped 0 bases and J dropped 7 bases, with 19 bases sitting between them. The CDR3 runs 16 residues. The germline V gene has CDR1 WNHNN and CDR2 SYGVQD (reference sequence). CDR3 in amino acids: CASSESGSLLTREQYF. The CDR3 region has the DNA TGCGCCAGCAGTGAGTCAGGCAGCTTGTTGACTCGGGAGCAGTACTTC.

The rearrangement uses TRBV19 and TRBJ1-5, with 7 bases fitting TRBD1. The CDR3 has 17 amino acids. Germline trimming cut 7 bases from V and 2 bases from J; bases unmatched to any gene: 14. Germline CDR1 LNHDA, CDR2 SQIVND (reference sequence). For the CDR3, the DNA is TGTGCCAGTACCCACAGACAGGGATTGGGGGGCAATCAGCCCCAGCATTTT. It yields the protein CASTHRQGLGGNQPQHF.

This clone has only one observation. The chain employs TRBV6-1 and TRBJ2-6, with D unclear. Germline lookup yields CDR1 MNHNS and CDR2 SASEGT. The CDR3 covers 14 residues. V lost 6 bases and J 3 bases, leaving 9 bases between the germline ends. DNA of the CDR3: TGTGCCAGCAGCCACAGCTTTGGGGCCAACGTCCTGACTTTC. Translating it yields CASSHSFGANVLTF.

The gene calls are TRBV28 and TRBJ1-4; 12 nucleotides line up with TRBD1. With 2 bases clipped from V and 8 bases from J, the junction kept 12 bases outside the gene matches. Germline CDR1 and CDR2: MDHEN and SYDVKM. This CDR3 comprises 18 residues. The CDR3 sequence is CASSLLEGTGGAWEKLFF. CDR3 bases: TGTGCCAGCAGTTTACTGGAGGGGACAGGGGGCGCATGGGAAAAACTGTTTTTT.

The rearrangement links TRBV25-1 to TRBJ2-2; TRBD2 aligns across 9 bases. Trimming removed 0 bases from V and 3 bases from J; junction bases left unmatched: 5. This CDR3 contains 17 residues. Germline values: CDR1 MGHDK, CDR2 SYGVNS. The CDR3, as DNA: TGTGCCAGCAGTGAATACCGAACTAGCGGGTACACCGGGGAGCTGTTTTTT. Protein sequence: CASSEYRTSGYTGELFF.

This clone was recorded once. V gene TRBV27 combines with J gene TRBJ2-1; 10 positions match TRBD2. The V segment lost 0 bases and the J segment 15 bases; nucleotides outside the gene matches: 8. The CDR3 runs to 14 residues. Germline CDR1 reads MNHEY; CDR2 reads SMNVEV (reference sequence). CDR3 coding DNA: TGTGCCAGCAGTTTATCGCCGCTAGCGGGAGCGACGTTCTTC. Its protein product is CASSLSPLAGATFF.

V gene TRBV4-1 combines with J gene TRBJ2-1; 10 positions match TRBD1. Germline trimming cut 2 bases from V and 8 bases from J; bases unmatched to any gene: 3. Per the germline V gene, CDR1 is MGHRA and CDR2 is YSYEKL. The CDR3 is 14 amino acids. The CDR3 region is CASSQPGQGYEQFF. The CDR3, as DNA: TGCGCCAGCAGCCAACCGGGACAGGGGTATGAGCAGTTCTTC.

The CDR3 region has the DNA TGTGCCAGCAGCGTAGGGGTGACCTTGGGTACGCAGTATTTT. This codes for CASSVGVTLGTQYF. V usage is TRBV9 and J usage is TRBJ2-3; D unclear. V gave up 0 bases and J gave up 8 bases, with 13 bases separating them. The CDR3 extends over 14 amino acids. The germline gives CDR1 SGDLS, CDR2 YYNGEE.

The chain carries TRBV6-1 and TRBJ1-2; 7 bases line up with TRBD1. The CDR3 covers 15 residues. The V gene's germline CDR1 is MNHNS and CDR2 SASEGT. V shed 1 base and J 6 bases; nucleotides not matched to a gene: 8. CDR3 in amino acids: CASSEVLGTVDGYTF. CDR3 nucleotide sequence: TGTGCCAGCAGTGAAGTCCTAGGGACAGTTGATGGCTACACCTTC.

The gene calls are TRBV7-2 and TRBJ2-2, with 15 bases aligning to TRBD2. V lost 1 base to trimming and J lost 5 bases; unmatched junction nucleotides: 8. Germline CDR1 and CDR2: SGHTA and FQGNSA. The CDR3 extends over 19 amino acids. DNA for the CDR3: TGTGCCAGCAGCTTAGTCCCGGGACTAGCGGGAGGAGGGACCGGGGAGCTGTTTTTT. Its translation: CASSLVPGLAGGGTGELFF.

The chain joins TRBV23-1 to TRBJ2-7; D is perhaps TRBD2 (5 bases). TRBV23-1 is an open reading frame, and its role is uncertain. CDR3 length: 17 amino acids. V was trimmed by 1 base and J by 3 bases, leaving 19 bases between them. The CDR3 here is CASSQFTRAVLVYEQYF. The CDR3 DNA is TGCGCCAGCAGTCAATTCACGCGGGCGGTCCTCGTCTACGAGCAGTACTTC.

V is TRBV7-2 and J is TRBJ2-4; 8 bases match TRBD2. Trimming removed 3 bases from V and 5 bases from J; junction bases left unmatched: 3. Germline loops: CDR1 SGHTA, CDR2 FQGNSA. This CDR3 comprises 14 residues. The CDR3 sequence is CASSFSGGQNIQYF. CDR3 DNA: TGTGCCAGCAGCTTCTCGGGAGGGCAAAACATTCAGTACTTC.

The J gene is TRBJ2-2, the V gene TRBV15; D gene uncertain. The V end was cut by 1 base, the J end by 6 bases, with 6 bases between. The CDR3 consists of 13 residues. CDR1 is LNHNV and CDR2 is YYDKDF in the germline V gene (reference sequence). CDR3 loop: CATSRGVSGELFF. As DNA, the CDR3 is TGTGCCACCAGCAGAGGGGTTTCCGGGGAGCTGTTTTTT. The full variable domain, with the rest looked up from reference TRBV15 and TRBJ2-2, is DAMVIQNPRYQVTQFGKPVTLSCSQTLNHNVMYWYQQKSSQAPKLLFHYYDKDFNNEADTPDNFQSRRPNTSFCFLDIRSPGLGDTAMYLCATSRGVSGELFFGEGSRLTVL.

The CDR3 DNA sequence: TGTGCCAGCAGCTTAGCCCGTCGGCCCCACGAGCAGTACTTC. This sequence encodes CASSLARRPHEQYF. The chain has TRBV11-2 and TRBJ2-7; no firm D call. Trimming took 1 base from V and 5 from J, leaving 12 bases between them. Germline CDR1 SGHAT, CDR2 FQNNGV. CDR3 size: 14 residues.

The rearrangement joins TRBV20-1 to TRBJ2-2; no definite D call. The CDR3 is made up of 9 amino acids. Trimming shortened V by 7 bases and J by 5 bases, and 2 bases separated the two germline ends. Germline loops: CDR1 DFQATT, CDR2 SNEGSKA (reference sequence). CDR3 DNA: TGCAGTGGAACCGGGGAGCTGTTTTTT. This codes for CSGTGELFF.

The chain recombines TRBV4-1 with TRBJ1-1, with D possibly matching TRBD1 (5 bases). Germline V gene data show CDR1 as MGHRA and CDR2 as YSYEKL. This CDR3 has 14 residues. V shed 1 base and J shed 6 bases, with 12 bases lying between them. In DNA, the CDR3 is TGCGCCAGCAGCCAAGTGGGGGGAAGGGCTGAAGCTTTCTTT. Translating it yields CASSQVGGRAEAFF.

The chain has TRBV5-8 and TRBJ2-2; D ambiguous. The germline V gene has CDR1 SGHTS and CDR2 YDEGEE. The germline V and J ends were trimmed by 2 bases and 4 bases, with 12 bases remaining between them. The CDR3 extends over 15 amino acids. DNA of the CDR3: TGTGCCAGCAGCTTCAACCCAATGGCCACCGGGGAGCTGTTTTTT. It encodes CASSFNPMATGELFF.